Here is one T cell receptor (beta chain) with its context. CDR3 length: 15 residues. Unmatched junction bases numbered 7, after V lost 3 bases and J lost 9 bases. CDR1 and CDR2 from the germline V gene are LGHNA and YSLEER. The data were taken from a study of blood T cell repertoires in COVID-19. The method was immunoSEQ multiplex PCR; TCRdb's version includes in-frame clones alone and lacks a portion of them. The table shows under 250,000 clones, with roughly four fifths occurring only once. This chain links TRBV4-3 with TRBJ1-6; 8 positions agree with TRBD1. Source material: peripheral blood. The TCR originated in a woman in her sixties with acute or convalescent COVID-19. In DNA, the CDR3 is TGCGCCAGCAGCCAGGTCACAGGGGGGACTTCACCCCTCCACTTT. This codes for CASSQVTGGTSPLHF.